One sample yielded the 13 T cell receptor beta chains listed below, sequenced in a study of human T cells and chemical hapten exposure. Each CDR3 protein is one row after TCRdb ran MiXCR on the RACE reads. The sample holds 95,000 to 150,000 distinct CDR3 sequences, about 11% seen once. Indicated time point: patch test 3, about 24 weeks after DPC sensitization. Treatment given: therapeutic diphenylcyclopropenone sensitization with weekly scalp DPC. Material: whole blood, obtained in connection with sensitization to the hapten diphenylcyclopropenone (DPC). Receptors originate from a woman aged 45-65 years with alopecia areata. Some clones in this sample may be carry-over from other donors' samples.

This clonotype was seen more than once but under ten times. J is TRBJ2-7 and V is TRBV4-3, with 9 bases identical to TRBD1. Trimming removed 4 bases from V and 3 bases from J; junction bases left unmatched: 10. CDR3 size: 16 residues. Germline CDR1 and CDR2: LGHNA and YSLEER. CDR3 protein: CASSLLNGTGCYEQYF. The CDR3 nucleotides are TGCGCCAGCAGCCTTCTCAACGGGACAGGGTGCTACGAGCAGTACTTC.

This clonotype has only a few counts. The chain is built from TRBV15 and TRBJ2-5; 16 bases align to TRBD2. The CDR3 totals 18 residues. CDR1 is LNHNV, CDR2 YYDKDF, per germline (reference sequence). V lost 1 base to trimming and J lost 3 bases; unmatched junction nucleotides: 5. CDR3 nucleotide sequence: TGTGCCACCAGCAGAGCCCCGGGACTAGCGGGAGGGGAAGAGACCCAGTACTTC. Amino acid sequence: CATSRAPGLAGGEETQYF.

This clonotype was found a few times. The chain uses TRBV5-1 and TRBJ2-7; 10 nucleotides match TRBD2. After removal of 4 bases from V and 7 bases from J, the junction contained 8 bases not matched to a gene. The CDR3 has 14 residues. Per the germline V gene, CDR1 is SGHRS and CDR2 is YFSETQ. Here the CDR3 reads CASSNQREGREQYF. The CDR3 coding sequence is TGCGCCAGCAGCAACCAGCGGGAGGGACGAGAGCAGTACTTC. The full variable domain, with the rest looked up from reference TRBV5-1 and TRBJ2-7, is KAGVTQTPRYLIKTRGQQVTLSCSPISGHRSVSWYQQTPGQGLQFLFEYFSETQRNKGNFPGRFSGRQFSNSRSEMNVSTLELGDSALYLCASSNQREGREQYFGPGTRLTVT.

This clonotype was found many times. V is TRBV20-1 and J is TRBJ2-5; 11 bases agree with TRBD2. V was clipped by 0 bases and J by 1 base; unmatched bases: 4. There are 16 residues in the CDR3. Germline CDR1 DFQATT, CDR2 SNEGSKA (reference sequence). CDR3 loop: CSARDPSGRSQETQYF. The CDR3 DNA reads as TGCAGTGCTAGAGATCCTAGCGGGAGGAGCCAAGAGACCCAGTACTTC.

V is TRBV28 and J is TRBJ1-5; 9 positions match TRBD1. The CDR3 covers 17 residues. Germline assignment: CDR1 MDHEN and CDR2 SYDVKM. The V segment lost 6 bases and the J segment 1 base; nucleotides outside the gene matches: 10. The CDR3 protein is CASSPGTGPGSNQPQHF. As DNA, the CDR3 is TGTGCCAGCAGCCCCGGGACAGGGCCAGGGAGCAATCAGCCCCAGCATTTT.

This clonotype was found a few times. The rearrangement joins TRBV27 to TRBJ1-1; 9 bases map to TRBD1. CDR1 and CDR2 from the germline V gene are MNHEY and SMNVEV (reference sequence). This CDR3 region has 14 residues. With 10 bases clipped from V and 0 bases from J, the junction kept 6 bases outside the gene matches. The DNA of the CDR3 is TGTGCCACCATGGGACAGGGTTTGAACACTGAAGCTTTCTTT. Residues: CATMGQGLNTEAFF.

This clonotype showed up many times. CDR3 sequence reads: CASSAATGAYEQYF. DNA for the CDR3: TGTGCCAGCAGCGCGGCAACAGGGGCCTACGAGCAGTACTTC. The rearrangement joins TRBV9 to TRBJ2-7; 7 nucleotides line up with TRBD1. V was pared by 3 bases and J by 2 bases, with 5 bases of the junction left unmatched. CDR3 length: 14 amino acids. Per the germline V gene, CDR1 is SGDLS and CDR2 is YYNGEE.

This clonotype was seen only a few times. The chain recombines TRBV29-1 with TRBJ1-4; D remains ambiguous. The V gene lost 5 bases and the J gene lost 0 bases, with 4 bases spanning the gap. Germline-derived CDR1 and CDR2 are SQVTM and ANQGSEA. The CDR3 contains 12 residues. The CDR3 spells CSVSATNEKLFF. Written as DNA, the CDR3 is TGCAGCGTTTCTGCAACTAATGAAAAACTGTTTTTT.

CDR3 coding DNA: TGCAGCCTCGCGGCAGGCAGGAACAATGAGCAGTTCTTC. Translating gives CSLAAGRNNEQFF. V gene TRBV29-1 combines with J gene TRBJ2-1; D not certain. The V gene lost 8 bases and the J gene lost 5 bases, with 16 bases spanning the gap. CDR3 length: 13 residues. Per the germline V gene, CDR1 is SQVTM and CDR2 is ANQGSEA.

This clonotype was detected only a few times. The chain recombines TRBV7-2 with TRBJ1-1, with D uncertain. Germline V gene data show CDR1 as SGHTA and CDR2 as FQGNSA. The CDR3 is 14 amino acids. Between the trimmed V and J ends, which lost 5 bases and 4 bases, there was a span of 14 bases. The CDR3 DNA sequence: TGTGCCAGCAGCGCCCAGTCTCAGTTCACTGAAGCTTTCTTT. Amino acids: CASSAQSQFTEAFF. Full variable domain (missing parts from reference TRBV7-2 and TRBJ1-1): GAGVSQSPSNKVTEKGKDVELRCDPISGHTALYWYRQSLGQGLEFLIYFQGNSAPDKSGLPSDRFSAERTGGSVSTLTIQRTQQEDSAVYLCASSAQSQFTEAFFGQGTRLTVV.

This clonotype was seen at least ten times. This chain connects TRBV5-1 to TRBJ1-1; D is unclear. Trimming removed 2 bases at V and 8 bases at J, with 13 bases between. This CDR3 is 13 amino acids long. Germline V gene lookup returns CDR1 SGHRS and CDR2 YFSETQ. The CDR3 loop is CASSFHGTEEAFF. CDR3 DNA sequence: TGCGCCAGCAGCTTCCATGGCACGGAGGAAGCTTTCTTT.

The gene calls are TRBV11-2 and TRBJ2-3; TRBD1 or TRBD2 may be the D gene (6 bases each). V was trimmed by 2 bases and J by 6 bases, leaving 15 bases between them. There are 15 residues in the CDR3. Looked up from germline, CDR1 is SGHAT and CDR2 is FQNNGV. The CDR3 bases are TGTGCCAGCAGCTTAAGCCAGGGGAGGTCGGATACGCAGTATTTT. Its protein is CASSLSQGRSDTQYF.

This clonotype showed up many times. The chain has TRBV29-1 and TRBJ2-7; D is unclear. Trimming took off 6 bases at V and 5 bases at J, with 26 bases between the two ends. Per the germline V gene, CDR1 is SQVTM and CDR2 is ANQGSEA. The CDR3 is 16 amino acids. CDR3 nucleotides: TGCAGCGTGACATTTTATGAGGCGTCCTCGTCGGACGAGCAGTACTTC. Its translation: CSVTFYEASSSDEQYF.